These 2 T cell receptor beta chains originate from one sample sequenced in a study of tumor-infiltrating lymphocytes in localized non-small cell lung cancer. Data came from immunoSEQ multiplex PCR; TCRdb stores just in-frame clones and leaves some out. The table includes about 12,000 clones, 60% to 85% detected once. The specimen was uninvolved lung tissue not adjacent to the tumor. The origin of the receptors is a human donor with non-small cell lung cancer.

This sequence joins TRBV7-8 and TRBJ2-1, with D possibly being TRBD1 or TRBD2 (5 bases each). The CDR3 runs 11 residues. CDR1 is SGHVS, CDR2 FQNEAQ, per germline. The CDR3 DNA reads TGTGCTGGGGGCTCCTACAATGAGCAGTTCTTC. Translating it yields CAGGSYNEQFF.

The chain recombines TRBV7-2 with TRBJ1-1; D is unresolved. This CDR3 contains 15 residues. From germline, CDR1 is SGHTA and CDR2 FQGNSA. Trimming took 5 bases from V and 0 from J, leaving 13 bases between them. CDR3 in amino acids: CASSPVDMVNTEAFF. CDR3 in DNA: TGTGCCAGCAGCCCCGTCGACATGGTGAACACTGAAGCTTTCTTT.